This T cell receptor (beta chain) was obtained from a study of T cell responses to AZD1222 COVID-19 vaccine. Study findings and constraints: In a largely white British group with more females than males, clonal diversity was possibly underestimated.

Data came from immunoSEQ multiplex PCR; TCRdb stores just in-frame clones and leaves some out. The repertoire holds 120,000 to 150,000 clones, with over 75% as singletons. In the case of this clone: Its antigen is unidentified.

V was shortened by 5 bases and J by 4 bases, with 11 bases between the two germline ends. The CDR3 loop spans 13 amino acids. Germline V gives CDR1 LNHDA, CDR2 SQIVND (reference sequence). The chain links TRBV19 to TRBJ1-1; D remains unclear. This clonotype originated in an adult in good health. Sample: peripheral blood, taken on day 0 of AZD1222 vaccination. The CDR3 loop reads CASSARVGTEAFF. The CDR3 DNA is TGTGCCAGTAGTGCAAGGGTTGGCACTGAAGCTTTCTTT.